This TCR beta chain was identified during a study of CD8+ T cells in alopecia areata (dated by TCRdb to the late 2010s). Describing the broader study: The treated patients took part in an open-label pilot trial in which moderate-to-severe alopecia areata was treated with oral tofacitinib at 5 to 10 mg twice daily. Tofacitinib was given for 6 to 18 months, followed by 6 months of follow-up off drug to assess delayed response and recurrence. The SALT score, which quantifies the percentage of affected scalp surface area, was used to measure disease severity in treated patients. In both human patients and the C3H/HeJ mouse model, the study applied high-throughput TCRbeta sequencing to look at T cell clonal expansion in alopecia areata. Human TCRbeta sequencing covered scalp tissue and sorted CD4+ and CD8+ peripheral blood T cells from patchy and totalis/universalis alopecia areata patients and healthy controls. Tofacitinib-treated patients had biopsies at baseline and at 4 and 24 weeks of treatment, with a later scalp biopsy in several patients. Clonality in the scalp was compared among normal scalp (n=4), patchy alopecia areata scalp (n=8), and alopecia totalis/universalis scalp (n=8). The RNA source kit depended on sample type: the PAXgene miRNA kit for fixed scalp, the miRNeasy kit for PBMCs, and the RNeasy kit for mouse skin. immunoSEQ multiplex PCR using 35 Vbeta forward primers and 13 Jbeta reverse primers was used to amplify TCRbeta CDR3 regions. The paper as a whole reports these results and caveats: Compared with normal scalp, lesional scalp, particularly in alopecia totalis/universalis, had higher clonality and more expanded CD8+ clones, which suggests antigenic drive. Resident alphabeta T cells in normal human skin are also sequenced, complicating scalp TCR repertoire analysis, unlike mouse skin dominated by gammadelta T cells. TCR sequences shared between patients were less clear than in mice, possibly partly because of HLA diversity in the patient population. Tofacitinib significantly lowered scalp clonality and the number of expanded CD8+ clones among the top 100 scalp clones. Because the treated cohort was small and included a single nonresponder, larger studies are needed to assess links between baseline CD8+ expansion and response. During tofacitinib treatment, many expanded lesional clones stuck around in both scalp and blood, and this persistence may partly explain why relapse happens after treatment is stopped.

Comments on this clone: Its binding antigen is unknown. No qualities accompany the bases; no much larger clone lies one base away.

The time point label, as the study defines it: 20 to 30 weeks on oral tofacitinib. The treatment or condition label of this sample denotes: oral pan-JAK inhibitor, 5-10 mg twice daily. Lesional scalp punch biopsies and peripheral blood were collected from alopecia areata patients. PBMCs were separated by density centrifugation and stained for CD3, CD4 and CD8, after which CD4+ and CD8+ T cells were sorted on a FACSAria. Receptor libraries were prepared by the immunoSEQ multiplex PCR assay. For TCR sequencing, RNA was extracted from every sample and reverse transcribed into cDNA to serve as template. First-strand cDNA was synthesized with SuperScript III using a 2:1 mix of oligo-dT and random hexamers. Amplification bias was assessed with a synthetic immune receptor repertoire, and residual bias was removed computationally. As for the authors' bioinformatics: Raw reads were preprocessed to remove errors, and CDR3 was defined by IMGT conventions from the conserved cysteine to phenylalanine. To get clonality, Shannon entropy was normalized by log2 of the number of productive unique TCRs and the result was subtracted from 1. Scalp TCRbeta sequences were cross-referenced with sorted blood CD4 and CD8 repertoires so that the CD4 or CD8 identity of scalp clones could be inferred. The table comes from immuneACCESS by way of TCRdb, which keeps in-frame sequences with V and J called. Part of the clones is missing from these tables; in studies checked, under half for an unresolved V gene and the rest for unknown reasons. From that table come the V and J calls and clone size; the DNA was used to work out D and trimming. Present in this sample are around 290,000 clones, 58% of which were seen just once. Approximately 1.8% of the sample is in the top ten clones.

The CDR3 numbers 12 residues from cysteine through phenylalanine. The retained sequence is limited to the CDR3, 36 bases, with the frame set at the first base. The germline V gene sets CDR1 to SQVTM and CDR2 to ANQGSEA. Trimming removed 7 bases from V and 1 base from J, leaving 9 bases between the germline ends. Specimen: CD4+ T cells sorted from blood, collected at week 24, from a patient treated with tofacitinib. The clonotype originates from a human donor with alopecia areata. The chain links TRBV29-1 with TRBJ2-3; confidence is insufficient to name the D gene. The DNA sequence is as follows: TGCAGCGGAAGTGATGGCACAGATACGCAGTATTTT. Its product reads: CSGSDGTDTQYF.